These 10 T cell receptor beta chains originate from one sample sequenced in a study of cytomegalovirus exposure and HLA in healthy donors. The PCR used 60 Vbeta and 13 Jbeta primers. Profiling relied on immunoSEQ multiplex PCR, and the TCRdb table lists in-frame clones only, not all of them. Its table records under 200,000 clones. The sample was PBMCs. The source is a young man in good health and CMV-seronegative.

J is TRBJ2-5 and V is TRBV7-6, with D uncertain. The J call may be wrong; the DNA end is better matched by TRBJ2-7. Germline lookup yields CDR1 SGHVS and CDR2 FNYEAQ. CDR3 length: 14 residues. For the CDR3, the DNA is TGTGCCAGCAGCTTACGAGGCCCTACCTACGAGCAGTACTTC. Protein: CASSLRGPTYEQYF.

This sequence joins TRBV6-5 and TRBJ1-1, with TRBD1 identical over 9 bases. This CDR3 is built from 12 residues. The germline CDR1 and CDR2 sequences are MNHEY and SVGAGI. V gave up 5 bases and J gave up 7 bases; unmatched junction bases: 2. The CDR3 spells CASSGQGFEAFF. The CDR3 DNA reads TGTGCCAGCAGTGGACAGGGGTTTGAAGCTTTCTTT.

The chain combines TRBV10-3 with TRBJ2-1; perhaps TRBD2 as D (6 bases). V was cut by 6 bases and J by 6 bases, with 18 bases left in between. Germline V gene data show CDR1 as ENHRY and CDR2 as SYGVKD. This CDR3 spans 15 amino acids. Written as DNA, the CDR3 is TGTGCCATCAGCCGGCGACTAGAAAGGTTCAATGAGCAGTTCTTC. Its protein is CAISRRLERFNEQFF.

The J gene is TRBJ2-1, the V gene TRBV7-6, with a weak D call TRBD2 (5 bases). The germline V gene encodes CDR1 SGHVS and CDR2 FNYEAQ. Trimming removed 0 bases from V and 0 bases from J, with 6 bases in between. The CDR3 has 15 amino acids. DNA of the CDR3: TGTGCCAGCAGCTTAGCGGGGAGCTCCTACAATGAGCAGTTCTTC. This gives the protein CASSLAGSSYNEQFF.

The chain employs TRBV5-5 and TRBJ1-1; 9 bases line up with TRBD1. The V segment lost 4 bases and the J segment 2 bases; nucleotides outside the gene matches: 6. The CDR3 has 15 residues. Per the germline V gene, CDR1 is SGHKS and CDR2 is YYEKEE (reference sequence). CDR3 nucleotides: TGTGCCAGCAGCGTACCGGGACAGGGTAACACTGAAGCTTTCTTT. Its translation is CASSVPGQGNTEAFF.

The chain uses TRBV7-9 and TRBJ2-2; 10 bases are shared with TRBD2. Germline V gene lookup returns CDR1 SEHNR and CDR2 FQNEAQ (reference sequence). With 1 base clipped from V and 3 bases from J, the junction kept 5 bases outside the gene matches. The CDR3 runs 17 residues. CDR3 region: CASSLDGLAGDTGELFF. The DNA of the CDR3 is TGTGCCAGCAGCTTAGACGGTCTAGCGGGAGACACCGGGGAGCTGTTTTTT. Full variable domain (outside the CDR3, taken from reference TRBV7-9 and TRBJ2-2): DTGVSQNPRHKITKRGQNVTFRCDPISEHNRLYWYRQTLGQGPEFLTYFQNEAQLEKSRLLSDRFSAERPKGSFSTLEIQRTEQGDSAMYLCASSLDGLAGDTGELFFGEGSRLTVL.

The rearrangement joins TRBV5-6 to TRBJ2-7; D perhaps matches TRBD1 (6 bases). The CDR3 sequence is 14 residues long. Trimming pared 0 bases from V and 2 bases from J, leaving 9 bases between. Germline values: CDR1 SGHDT, CDR2 YYEEEE. CDR3 in DNA: TGTGCCAGCAGCTTGGAGGACAGTCCCTACGAGCAGTACTTC. It encodes CASSLEDSPYEQYF.

V usage is TRBV7-9 and J usage is TRBJ2-3; D is possibly TRBD1 (6 bases). Germline-derived CDR1 and CDR2 are SEHNR and FQNEAQ (reference sequence). Trimming cost V 3 bases and J 5 bases, with 9 bases left between them. The CDR3 is 13 amino acids. CDR3 amino acids: CASSFTGIDTQYF. CDR3 DNA: TGTGCCAGCAGCTTTACAGGGATAGATACGCAGTATTTT. The full variable domain, completed using reference TRBV7-9 and TRBJ2-3, is DTGVSQNPRHKITKRGQNVTFRCDPISEHNRLYWYRQTLGQGPEFLTYFQNEAQLEKSRLLSDRFSAERPKGSFSTLEIQRTEQGDSAMYLCASSFTGIDTQYFGPGTRLTVL.

The gene calls are TRBV19 and TRBJ1-2, with TRBD1 as a possible D gene (5 bases). Germline-derived CDR1 and CDR2 are LNHDA and SQIVND (reference sequence). Between the trimmed V and J ends, which lost 4 bases and 8 bases, there was a span of 11 bases. The CDR3 sequence is 12 residues long. Written as DNA, the CDR3 is TGTGCCAGTAGTAGGATTGGGGGGGGCTACACCTTC. Its translation is CASSRIGGGYTF.

The chain recombines TRBV10-3 with TRBJ2-1; the D gene is possibly TRBD2 (7 bases). The CDR3 spans 14 residues. The V gene lost 10 bases and the J gene lost 4 bases, with 17 bases spanning the gap. CDR1 ENHRY and CDR2 SYGVKD come from the germline V gene. Here the CDR3 DNA reads TGTGCCAACCGCAGCGGGACATGGTACAATGAGCAGTTCTTC. Translated, it gives CANRSGTWYNEQFF.